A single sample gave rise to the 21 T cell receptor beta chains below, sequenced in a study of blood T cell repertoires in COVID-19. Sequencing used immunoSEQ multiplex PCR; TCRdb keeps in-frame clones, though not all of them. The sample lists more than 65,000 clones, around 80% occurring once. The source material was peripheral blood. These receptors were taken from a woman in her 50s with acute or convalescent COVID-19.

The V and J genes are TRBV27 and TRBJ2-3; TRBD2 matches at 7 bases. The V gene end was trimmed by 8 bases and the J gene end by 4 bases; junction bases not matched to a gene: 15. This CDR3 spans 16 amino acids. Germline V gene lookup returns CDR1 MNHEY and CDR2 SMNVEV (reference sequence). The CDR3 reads CASGSLGAGESDTQYF. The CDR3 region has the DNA TGTGCCAGCGGGTCCCTTGGGGCGGGAGAATCAGATACGCAGTATTTT.

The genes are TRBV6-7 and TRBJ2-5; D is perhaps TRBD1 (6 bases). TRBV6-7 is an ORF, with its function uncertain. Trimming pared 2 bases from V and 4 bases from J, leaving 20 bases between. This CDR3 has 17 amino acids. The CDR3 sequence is CASSYDGCRGGRETQYF. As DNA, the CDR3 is TGTGCCAGCAGTTACGACGGATGCAGGGGCGGGCGAGAGACCCAGTACTTC.

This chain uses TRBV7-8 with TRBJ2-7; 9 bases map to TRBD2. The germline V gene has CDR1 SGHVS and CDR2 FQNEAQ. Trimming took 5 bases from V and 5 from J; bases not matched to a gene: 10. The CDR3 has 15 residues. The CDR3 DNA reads TGTGCCAGCAGCCCACAGCGGGGGGCCTTCCACGAGCAGTACTTC. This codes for CASSPQRGAFHEQYF.

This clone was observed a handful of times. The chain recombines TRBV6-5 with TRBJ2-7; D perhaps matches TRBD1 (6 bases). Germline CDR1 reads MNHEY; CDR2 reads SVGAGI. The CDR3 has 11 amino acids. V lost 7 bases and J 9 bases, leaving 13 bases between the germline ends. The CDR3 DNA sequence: TGTGCCAGCATGGGACAAATGGGGCAGTACTTC. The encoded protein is CASMGQMGQYF.

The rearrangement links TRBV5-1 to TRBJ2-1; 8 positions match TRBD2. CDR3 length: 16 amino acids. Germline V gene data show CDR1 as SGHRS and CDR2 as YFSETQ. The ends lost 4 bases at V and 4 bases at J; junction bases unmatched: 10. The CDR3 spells CASSPWGAGGYNEQFF. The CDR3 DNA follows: TGCGCCAGCAGCCCTTGGGGGGCGGGGGGTTACAATGAGCAGTTCTTC.

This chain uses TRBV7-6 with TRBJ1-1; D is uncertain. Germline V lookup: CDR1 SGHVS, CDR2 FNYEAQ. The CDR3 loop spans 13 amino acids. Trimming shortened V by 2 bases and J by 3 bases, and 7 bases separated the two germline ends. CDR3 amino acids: CASSLKGDTEAFF. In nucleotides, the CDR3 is TGTGCCAGCAGCTTAAAAGGAGACACTGAAGCTTTCTTT.

CDR3 nucleotides: TGTGCCAGCAGCGGCGAGGGGGCCGCTCAGCCCCAGCATTTT. Residues: CASSGEGAAQPQHF. V and J are TRBV2 and TRBJ1-5; 7 bases match TRBD1. Germline V gene lookup returns CDR1 SNHLY and CDR2 FYNNEI. The CDR3 length is 14 residues. V lost 6 bases to trimming and J lost 6 bases; unmatched junction nucleotides: 8.

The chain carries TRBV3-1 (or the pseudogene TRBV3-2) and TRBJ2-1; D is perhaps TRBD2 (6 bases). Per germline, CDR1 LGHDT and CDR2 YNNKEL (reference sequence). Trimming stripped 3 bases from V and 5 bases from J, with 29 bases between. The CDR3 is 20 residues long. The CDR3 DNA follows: TGTGCCAGCAGCCAGTCCCCCTCCTTCCTTGGCGGGAAAGCCAACAATGAGCAGTTCTTC. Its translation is CASSQSPSFLGGKANNEQFF.

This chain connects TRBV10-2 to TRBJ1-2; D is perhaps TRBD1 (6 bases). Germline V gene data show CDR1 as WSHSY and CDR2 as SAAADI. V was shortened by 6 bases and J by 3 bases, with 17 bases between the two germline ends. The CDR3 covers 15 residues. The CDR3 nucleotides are TGCGCCAGCAGCGGAGGGGGAGGGAGGGACTATGGCTACACCTTC. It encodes CASSGGGGRDYGYTF.

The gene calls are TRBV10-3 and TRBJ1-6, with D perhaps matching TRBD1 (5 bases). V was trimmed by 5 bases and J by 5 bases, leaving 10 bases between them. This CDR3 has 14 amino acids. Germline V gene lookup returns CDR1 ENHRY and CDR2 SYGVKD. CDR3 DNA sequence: TGTGCCATCAGTTTTCAGGGAAATAATTCACCCCTCCACTTT. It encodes CAISFQGNNSPLHF.

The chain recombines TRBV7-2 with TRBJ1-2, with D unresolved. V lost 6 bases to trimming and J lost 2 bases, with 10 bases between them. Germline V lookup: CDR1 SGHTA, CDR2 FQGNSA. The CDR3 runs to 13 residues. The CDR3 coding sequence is TGTGCCAGCAGATCCACGGGGAACTATGGCTACACCTTC. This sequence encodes CASRSTGNYGYTF.

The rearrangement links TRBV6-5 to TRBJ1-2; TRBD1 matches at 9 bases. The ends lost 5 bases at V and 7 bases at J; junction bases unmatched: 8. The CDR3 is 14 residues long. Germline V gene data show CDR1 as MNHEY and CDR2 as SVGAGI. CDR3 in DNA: TGTGCCAGCAGTCAGATACAGGGGGCAGGTGGCTACACCTTC. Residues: CASSQIQGAGGYTF.

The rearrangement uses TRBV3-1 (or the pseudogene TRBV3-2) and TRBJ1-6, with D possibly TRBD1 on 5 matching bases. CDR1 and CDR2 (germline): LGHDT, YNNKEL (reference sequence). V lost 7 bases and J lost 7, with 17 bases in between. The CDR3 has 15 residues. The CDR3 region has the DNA TGTGCCAGCACCCGAGAAGAGACAGAGAATTCACCCCTCCACTTT. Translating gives CASTREETENSPLHF.

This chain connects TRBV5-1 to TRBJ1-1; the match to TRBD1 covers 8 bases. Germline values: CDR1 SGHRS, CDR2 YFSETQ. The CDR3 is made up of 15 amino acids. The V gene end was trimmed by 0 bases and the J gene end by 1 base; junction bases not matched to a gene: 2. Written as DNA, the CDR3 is TGCGCCAGCAGCTTGGATGGGACAGGGAACACTGAAGCTTTCTTT. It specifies CASSLDGTGNTEAFF.

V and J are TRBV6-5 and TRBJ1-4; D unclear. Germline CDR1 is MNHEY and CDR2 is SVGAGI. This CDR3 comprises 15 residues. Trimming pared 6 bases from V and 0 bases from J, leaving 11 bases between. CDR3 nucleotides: TGTGCCAGCAGATCGACGACAACAACTAATGAAAAACTGTTTTTT. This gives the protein CASRSTTTTNEKLFF.

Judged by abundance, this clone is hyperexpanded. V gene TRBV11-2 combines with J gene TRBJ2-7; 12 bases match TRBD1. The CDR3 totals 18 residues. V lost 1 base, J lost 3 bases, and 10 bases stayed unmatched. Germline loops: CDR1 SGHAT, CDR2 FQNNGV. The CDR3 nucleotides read TGTGCCAGCAGCTTAGTAGGGGGACAGGGGGCGGTTGGCTACGAGCAGTACTTC. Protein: CASSLVGGQGAVGYEQYF.

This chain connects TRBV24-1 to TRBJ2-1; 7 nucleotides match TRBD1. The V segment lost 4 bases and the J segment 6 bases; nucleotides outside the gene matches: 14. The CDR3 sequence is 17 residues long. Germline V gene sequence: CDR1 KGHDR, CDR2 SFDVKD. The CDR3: CATSDPHRQGNVNEQFF. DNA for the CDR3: TGTGCCACCAGTGACCCCCATCGACAGGGAAACGTCAATGAGCAGTTCTTC.

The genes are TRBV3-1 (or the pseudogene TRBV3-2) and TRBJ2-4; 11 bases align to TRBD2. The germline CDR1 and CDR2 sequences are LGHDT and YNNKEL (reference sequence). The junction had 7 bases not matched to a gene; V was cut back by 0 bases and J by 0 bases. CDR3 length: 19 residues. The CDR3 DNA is TGTGCCAGCAGCCAAGACCTCCCAGGACTAGCGGGAGCCAAAAACATTCAGTACTTC. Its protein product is CASSQDLPGLAGAKNIQYF.

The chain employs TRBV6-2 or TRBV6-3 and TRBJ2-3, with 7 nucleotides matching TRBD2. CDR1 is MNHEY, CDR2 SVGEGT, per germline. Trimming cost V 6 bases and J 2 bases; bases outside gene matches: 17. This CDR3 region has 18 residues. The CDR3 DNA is TGTGCCAGCAGCCGCGGGGGTAGCGGAGGGGCGTTCACAGATACGCAGTATTTT. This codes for CASSRGGSGGAFTDTQYF.

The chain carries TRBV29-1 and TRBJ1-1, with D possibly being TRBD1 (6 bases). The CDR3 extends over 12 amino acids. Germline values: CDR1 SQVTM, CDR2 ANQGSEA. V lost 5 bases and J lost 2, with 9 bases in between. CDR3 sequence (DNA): TGCAGCGTTACCAGGGGAAACACTGAAGCTTTCTTT. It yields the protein CSVTRGNTEAFF.

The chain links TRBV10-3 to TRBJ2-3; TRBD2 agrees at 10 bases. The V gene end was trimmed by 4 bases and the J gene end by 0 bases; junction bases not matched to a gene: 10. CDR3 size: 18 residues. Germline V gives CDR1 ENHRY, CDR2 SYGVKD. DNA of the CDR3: TGTGCCATCAGTGGTGATAGCGGGAGGATCCTAAGCACAGATACGCAGTATTTT. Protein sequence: CAISGDSGRILSTDTQYF.